What follows are 24 T cell receptor beta chains derived from one specimen sequenced in a study of control samples from healthy donors and cancer patients. Assay used: immunoSEQ multiplex PCR; TCRdb lists only in-frame clones, some missing. The repertoire holds about 100,000 clones, around nine tenths seen once, with about 7.8% in the top ten. Sequenced material: blood. These receptor sequences come from a man aged 30 to 45 in good health.

The chain links TRBV6-5 to TRBJ2-6, with no clear D. The CDR3 is 15 amino acids. Germline CDR1 reads MNHEY; CDR2 reads SVGAGI. V dropped 2 bases and J dropped 1 base, with 6 bases sitting between them. For the CDR3, the DNA is TGTGCCAGCAGTTACCAAAGGTCTGGGGCCAACGTCCTGACTTTC. It translates to CASSYQRSGANVLTF.

This chain uses TRBV7-2 with TRBJ1-6; D call uncertain. With 1 base removed from V and 8 bases from J, the gap between germline ends came to 6 bases. The CDR3 is 13 amino acids. Germline loops: CDR1 SGHTA, CDR2 FQGNSA. CDR3 loop: CASSLETYSPLHF. The CDR3 DNA reads TGTGCCAGCAGCTTAGAAACTTATTCACCCCTCCACTTT.

The V call is TRBV9, the J call TRBJ1-4; 7 bases are shared with TRBD1. Trimming removed 4 bases from V and 2 bases from J; junction bases left unmatched: 8. The CDR3 length is 16 residues. Per the germline V gene, CDR1 is SGDLS and CDR2 is YYNGEE. The CDR3 sequence: CASSPRQGVTNEKLFF. The DNA of the CDR3 is TGTGCCAGCAGCCCCAGACAGGGAGTGACTAATGAAAAACTGTTTTTT.

The chain uses TRBV10-3 and TRBJ1-1; perhaps TRBD1 as D (5 bases). The CDR3 has 13 residues. Deletions cut 4 bases from V and 3 bases from J, with 9 bases between. CDR1 and CDR2 from the germline V gene are ENHRY and SYGVKD. This chain's CDR3 is CAISGQGDTEAFF. As DNA, the CDR3 is TGTGCCATCAGTGGGCAGGGCGACACTGAAGCTTTCTTT.

The chain has TRBV10-3 and TRBJ2-3, with D possibly being TRBD1 (5 bases). Germline-derived CDR1 and CDR2 are ENHRY and SYGVKD. This CDR3 spans 11 amino acids. V shed 4 bases and J shed 6 bases, with 5 bases lying between them. CDR3 DNA: TGTGCCATCAGTGCAGGGGATACGCAGTATTTT. It is translated as CAISAGDTQYF.

The V and J genes are TRBV19 and TRBJ2-2; 10 bases map to TRBD2. With V trimmed by 3 bases and J by 6 bases, 4 bases remained unmatched. This CDR3 has 15 amino acids. The germline gives CDR1 LNHDA, CDR2 SQIVND (reference sequence). The CDR3 is CASSMSSGGSGELFF. DNA for the CDR3: TGTGCCAGTAGTATGTCTAGCGGGGGCTCCGGGGAGCTGTTTTTT.

The chain recombines TRBV20-1 with TRBJ2-2; no definite D call. V gave up 5 bases and J gave up 7 bases, with 8 bases separating them. Germline lookup yields CDR1 DFQATT and CDR2 SNEGSKA (reference sequence). CDR3 length: 11 residues. This CDR3 reads CSALRDGELFF. CDR3 nucleotides: TGCAGTGCTCTCCGAGACGGGGAGCTGTTTTTT.

The chain employs TRBV28 and TRBJ2-1; 7 nucleotides agree with TRBD2. The junction had 13 bases not matched to a gene; V was cut back by 8 bases and J by 0 bases. Germline V gives CDR1 MDHEN, CDR2 SYDVKM. CDR3 length equals 17 residues. DNA for the CDR3: TGTGCCAGCGGCCCTTCTGGGGGGGGGAGCTCCTACAATGAGCAGTTCTTC. Translating it yields CASGPSGGGSSYNEQFF.

The chain is built from TRBV5-4 and TRBJ2-1, with D perhaps TRBD1 or TRBD2 (5 bases each). The CDR3 is 15 amino acids. Germline values: CDR1 SGHNT, CDR2 YYREEE (reference sequence). V was trimmed by 4 bases and J by 3 bases, leaving 14 bases between them. This CDR3 is CASSPGTDYYNEQFF. The CDR3 region has the DNA TGTGCCAGCAGCCCCGGGACGGATTACTACAATGAGCAGTTCTTC.

The genes are TRBV29-1 and TRBJ2-1; maybe TRBD1 (6 bases). The V and J ends lost 3 bases and 7 bases respectively, with 10 bases between them. Per the germline V gene, CDR1 is SQVTM and CDR2 is ANQGSEA. This CDR3 has 12 residues. This CDR3 reads CSVERGINEQFF. Here the CDR3 DNA reads TGCAGCGTTGAGAGGGGGATTAATGAGCAGTTCTTC.

The chain combines TRBV6-5 with TRBJ2-1; D remains unclear. CDR1 MNHEY and CDR2 SVGAGI come from the germline V gene. This CDR3 has 14 residues. Trimming shortened V by 2 bases and J by 5 bases, and 10 bases separated the two germline ends. This chain's CDR3 is CASSYGGWNNEQFF. CDR3 nucleotide sequence: TGTGCCAGCAGTTACGGTGGGTGGAACAATGAGCAGTTCTTC.

The chain is built from TRBV14 and TRBJ2-3; 9 positions agree with TRBD1. CDR3 length: 15 amino acids. The ends lost 3 bases at V and 3 bases at J; junction bases unmatched: 4. CDR1 and CDR2 (germline): SGHDN, FVKESK. The DNA for the CDR3 is TGTGCCAGCAGCCAGAACAGGGGGCCGACAGATACGCAGTATTTT. Its protein is CASSQNRGPTDTQYF.

V is TRBV30 and J is TRBJ2-2, with a weak D call TRBD2 (6 bases). The CDR3 is 14 residues long. The V end was cut by 1 base, the J end by 6 bases, with 12 bases between. Germline V lookup: CDR1 GTSNPN, CDR2 SVGIG (reference sequence). CDR3 in DNA: TGTGCCTGGAGTGCATTTTCGGGAGCCGGGGAGCTGTTTTTT. Translating it yields CAWSAFSGAGELFF.

This clone has more than one count but fewer than ten. V usage is TRBV7-3 and J usage is TRBJ1-1; D may be TRBD1 (6 bases). The CDR3 has 13 residues. V was cut by 0 bases and J by 8 bases, with 10 bases left in between. Germline CDR1 SGHTA, CDR2 FQGTGA. CDR3 in amino acids: CASSLTLQGEAFF. In DNA, the CDR3 is TGTGCCAGCAGCTTAACGCTGCAGGGGGAAGCTTTCTTT.

The rearrangement links TRBV24-1 to TRBJ2-1; possible D gene TRBD2, 6 bases. Germline CDR1 KGHDR, CDR2 SFDVKD. The CDR3 sequence is 17 residues long. Trimming took off 4 bases at V and 4 bases at J, with 19 bases between the two ends. The CDR3 here is CATSEDAGTVEYNEQFF. As DNA, the CDR3 is TGTGCCACCAGTGAGGACGCGGGGACCGTCGAGTACAATGAGCAGTTCTTC.

This sequence joins TRBV18 and TRBJ2-5; TRBD1 agrees at 9 bases. Germline V CDR1 and CDR2: KGHSH, LQKENI. The CDR3 contains 14 residues. J was trimmed by 5 bases and V by 4 bases; bases with no gene match: 5. CDR3 loop: CASSQTGGVETQYF. The CDR3 DNA reads as TGTGCCAGCTCACAGACAGGGGGTGTGGAGACCCAGTACTTC. The entire variable domain, with the rest obtained from reference TRBV18 and TRBJ2-5, is as follows: NAGVMQNPRHLVRRRGQEARLRCSPMKGHSHVYWYRQLPEEGLKFMVYLQKENIIDESGMPKERFSAEFPKEGPSILRIQQVVRGDSAAYFCASSQTGGVETQYFGPGTRLLVL.

This sequence joins TRBV7-9 and TRBJ2-7, with D hard to call. The CDR3 length is 12 residues. The V gene's germline CDR1 is SEHNR and CDR2 FQNEAQ (reference sequence). Between the trimmed V and J ends, which lost 3 bases and 1 base, there was a span of 4 bases. The CDR3: CASSFLSYEQYV. In DNA form, the CDR3 reads TGTGCCAGCAGCTTTCTGTCCTACGAGCAGTACGTC.

V gene TRBV12-3 or TRBV12-4 combines with J gene TRBJ1-3; D ambiguous. The germline V and J ends were trimmed by 7 bases and 2 bases, with 9 bases remaining between them. CDR3 size: 13 residues. CDR3 nucleotide sequence: TGTGCCAGCAAGGCGAGTGCTGGAAACACCATATATTTT. Translated: CASKASAGNTIYF.

The genes are TRBV7-8 and TRBJ2-7, with TRBD1 matching over 11 bases. The CDR3 contains 14 residues. Germline CDR1 SGHVS, CDR2 FQNEAQ. The V segment lost 5 bases and the J segment 4 bases; nucleotides outside the gene matches: 4. In DNA, the CDR3 is TGTGCCAGCAGCCCCGGGACAGGGGGTTACGAGCAGTACTTC. It is translated as CASSPGTGGYEQYF. The whole variable domain, remainder taken from reference TRBV7-8 and TRBJ2-7, is GAGVSQSPRYKVAKRGQDVALRCDPISGHVSLFWYQQALGQGPEFLTYFQNEAQLDKSGLPSDRFFAERPEGSVSTLKIQRTQQEDSAVYLCASSPGTGGYEQYFGPGTRLTVT.

This clone has a handful of counts. The genes are TRBV19 and TRBJ1-6; 9 nucleotides match TRBD1. Germline CDR1 reads LNHDA; CDR2 reads SQIVND (reference sequence). The trim removed 4 bases at V and 10 bases at J, leaving 11 bases unmatched. The CDR3 covers 16 residues. The CDR3 coding sequence is TGTGCCAGTAGTACCCAAGGACAGGGGAATTCGTCACCCCTCCACTTT. Amino acid sequence: CASSTQGQGNSSPLHF.

The V gene is TRBV5-5, the J gene TRBJ1-2; D is unclear. CDR3 length: 14 amino acids. Germline loops: CDR1 SGHKS, CDR2 YYEKEE (reference sequence). Deletions cut 0 bases from V and 4 bases from J, with 10 bases between. CDR3 amino acids: CASSLAGIAYGYTF. CDR3 sequence (DNA): TGTGCCAGCAGCTTGGCCGGGATCGCCTATGGCTACACCTTC.

The chain recombines TRBV5-1 with TRBJ1-1; possibly TRBD1 for D (5 bases). Per germline, CDR1 SGHRS and CDR2 YFSETQ. V was shortened by 4 bases and J by 7 bases, with 8 bases between the two germline ends. CDR3 length equals 11 residues. The CDR3 DNA follows: TGCGCCAGCAGCCGGGGGAATGAAGCTTTCTTT. This translates into CASSRGNEAFF.

This clone came up a few times. This chain uses TRBV24-1 with TRBJ2-1; 10 bases align to TRBD2. V shed 10 bases, J shed 10 bases, and the junction held 9 bases outside the gene matches. This CDR3 is built from 13 residues. The germline CDR1 and CDR2 sequences are KGHDR and SFDVKD. The CDR3 is CATALSGGEEQFF. For the CDR3, the DNA is TGTGCCACTGCCCTCAGCGGGGGGGAAGAGCAGTTCTTC.

The CDR3 nucleotides read TGTGCCACCAGCAGAGATCGGGGACTCACCGTAGGGGGAGAGTTCTTC. The encoded protein is CATSRDRGLTVGGEFF. The chain joins TRBV15 to TRBJ2-1; D may match TRBD1 or TRBD2 (6 bases each). This CDR3 has 16 amino acids. The V end was cut by 0 bases, the J end by 14 bases, with 23 bases between. Germline V gene data show CDR1 as LNHNV and CDR2 as YYDKDF (reference sequence).